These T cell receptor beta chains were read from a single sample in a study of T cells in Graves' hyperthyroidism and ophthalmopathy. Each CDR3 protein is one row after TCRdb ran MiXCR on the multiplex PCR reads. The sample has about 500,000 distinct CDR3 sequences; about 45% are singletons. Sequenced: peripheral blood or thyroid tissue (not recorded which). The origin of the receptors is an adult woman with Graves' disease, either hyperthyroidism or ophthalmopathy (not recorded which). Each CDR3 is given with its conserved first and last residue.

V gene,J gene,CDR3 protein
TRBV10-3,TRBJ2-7,CASSVQAFGLIYEQYF
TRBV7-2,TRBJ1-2,CASSLMRDYGYTF
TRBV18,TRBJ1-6,CASSPGRDNSPLHF
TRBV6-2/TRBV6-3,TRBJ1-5,CASDTPNQPQHF
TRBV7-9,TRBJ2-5,CASSQDGQGGQPQYF
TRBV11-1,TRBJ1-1,CASSYGTEINTEAFF
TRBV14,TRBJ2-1,CASSQGWWGDEQFF
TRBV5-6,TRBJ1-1,CASSLDQTTEAFF
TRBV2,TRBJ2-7,CASTEQGSDYEQYF
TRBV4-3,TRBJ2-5,CASSQYRRGQETQYF
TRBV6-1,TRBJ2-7,CATFVSGTDEQYF
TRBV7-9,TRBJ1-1,CASTIAEAFF
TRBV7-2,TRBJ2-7,CASSVRASYEQYF
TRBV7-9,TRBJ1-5,CASSFMDFGVNSNQPQDF
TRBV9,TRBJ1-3,CASSVGQGTGTSGNTIYF
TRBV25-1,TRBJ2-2,CASSLPAGELFF
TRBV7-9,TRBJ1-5,CASSDRGQPQHF
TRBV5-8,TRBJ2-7,CASSLAPTSGYEQYF
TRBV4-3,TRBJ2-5,CASSQDIAGTDDIVTQYF
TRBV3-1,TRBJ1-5,CASSQGYSNQPQHF
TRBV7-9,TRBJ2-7,CASTRDPGEQYF
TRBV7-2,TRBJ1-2,CASITTGGLGYTF
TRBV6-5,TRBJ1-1,CASSIRGGHTEAFF
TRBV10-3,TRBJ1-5,CAISESTGFYSNQPQHF
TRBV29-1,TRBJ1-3,CSVEGAGTGIGNTIYF
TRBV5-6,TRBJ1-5,CASSFGQLSNQPQHF
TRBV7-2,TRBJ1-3,CASSKNLQGLGNTIYF
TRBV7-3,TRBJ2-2,CASSFLAGVPTGELFF
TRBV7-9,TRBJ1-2,CASSFQGYGYTF
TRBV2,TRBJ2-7,CASSAGQVHEQYF
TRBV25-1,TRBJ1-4,CASSASGQPNEKLFF
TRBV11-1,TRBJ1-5,CASSVTGKRPQHF
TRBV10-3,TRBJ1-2,CAISESNYGYTF
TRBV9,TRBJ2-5,CASSVEPDNQETQYF
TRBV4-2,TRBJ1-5,CASSHNDQPQHF
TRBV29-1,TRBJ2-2,CSVLNTGELFF
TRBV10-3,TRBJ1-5,CAISEGTGSNQPQHF
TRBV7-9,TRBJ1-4,CASSSIGEKLFF
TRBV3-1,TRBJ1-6,CASRRTGGSSPLHF
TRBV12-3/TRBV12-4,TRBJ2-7,CASSTSLGGQYF
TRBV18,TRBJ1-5,CASSPTGANQPQHF
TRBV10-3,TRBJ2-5,CAPNPGPRRIASETQYF